The 5 T cell receptor beta chains below come from one sample, sequenced in a study of T cells after yellow fever vaccination. TCRdb ran MiXCR on the 5' RACE reads and lists one entry per CDR3 protein. The sample has approximately 260,000 distinct CDR3 sequences; around 4.9% are singletons. The sequencing used CD4+ T cells sorted from PBMCs, collected on the day of the yellow fever booster vaccination. These receptors came from a man between 18 and 29 years old who received the YFV17D yellow fever vaccine.

In its sample, this clonotype was seen many times. V gene TRBV5-1 combines with J gene TRBJ2-7, with D tentatively TRBD1 (5 bases). Germline CDR1 and CDR2: SGHRS and YFSETQ. Trimming took off 3 bases at V and 6 bases at J, with 13 bases between the two ends. The CDR3 runs to 13 residues. CDR3 sequence reads: CASSSPPGREQYF. DNA of the CDR3: TGCGCCAGCAGCTCTCCCCCAGGGCGCGAGCAGTACTTC.

This clonotype was detected a few times. The chain links TRBV5-4 to TRBJ2-2, with 8 positions matching TRBD1. In germline, CDR1 is SGHNT, CDR2 YYREEE (reference sequence). V was pared by 5 bases and J by 0 bases, with 3 bases of the junction left unmatched. The CDR3 has 15 amino acids. The CDR3 DNA reads as TGTGCCAGCAGATCGGGACAGGCGAACACCGGGGAGCTGTTTTTT. It is translated as CASRSGQANTGELFF.

CDR3 protein: CASSRDRGLSGYTF. The CDR3 DNA reads as TGTGCCAGCAGTCGGGACCGGGGATTAAGTGGCTACACCTTC. This chain connects TRBV2 to TRBJ1-2; possibly TRBD1 for D (5 bases). The ends were cut back, 5 bases at V and 7 bases at J, with 17 bases in the middle. The CDR3 sequence is 14 residues long. Germline loops: CDR1 SNHLY, CDR2 FYNNEI.

This clonotype was picked up many times. The rearrangement links TRBV12-3 or TRBV12-4 to TRBJ1-1; D call uncertain. V was shortened by 5 bases and J by 10 bases, with 14 bases between the two germline ends. This CDR3 spans 12 amino acids. In DNA form, the CDR3 reads TGTGCCAGCAGTCTCCGTGGGTCTAGAGCTTTCTTT. Translated, it gives CASSLRGSRAFF.

This clonotype was detected a few times. This rearrangement joins TRBV24-1 to TRBJ1-4; D may be TRBD1 (5 bases). The CDR3 length is 17 residues. The germline V gene has CDR1 KGHDR and CDR2 SFDVKD. Trimming pared 2 bases from V and 7 bases from J, leaving 19 bases between. CDR3 bases: TGTGCCACCAGTGATTGGGTCTTAGGAGGGGAACTTGAAAAACTGTTTTTT. Translating it yields CATSDWVLGGELEKLFF.